This T cell receptor (beta chain) emerged from a study of CD8 T cells in Susac syndrome. As regards this clonotype: Its antigen is as yet unknown. One junction end does not reproduce the germline sequence, and a read error may be involved.

Study-wide results and caveats: It was acknowledged in the study that the number of individuals who were included in its TCR sequencing and HLA analysis was relatively small.

Germline V CDR1 and CDR2: MNHEY, SVGAGI. The CDR3 contains 14 residues. An amount of RNA that ranged from roughly 0.45 to 1 ug was reverse transcribed with random hexamers. Amplification of TCR beta CDR3 across 54 Vbeta and 13 Jbeta was performed with immunoSEQ multiplex PCR. TCRdb re-called the immunoSEQ multiplex PCR reads through MiXCR, storing one row per CDR3 protein. The data hold about 140,000 distinct CDR3 sequences, with approximately 95% observed a single time. In Susac syndrome patients, recently defined diagnostic criteria for definite or probable disease were met. The chain recombines TRBV6-5 with TRBJ2-1; the D call may be TRBD1 or TRBD2 (5 bases each). This TCR came from a human donor with Susac syndrome. The sequenced sample was CD8+ T cells from PBMCs. The CDR3 bases are TGTGCCAGCAGATACTCCGGGACCAGAAATGAGCAGTTCTTC. Translation gives CASRYSGTRNEQFF.